This T cell receptor beta chain was recorded in a study of OX40 agonist ivuxolimab in advanced cancers. As for the study in general: People in dose escalation had one of these cancers: hepatocellular carcinoma, melanoma, renal cell or head and neck cancer. Points from the study as a whole: Researchers report that CD8+ T cells had, on average, more expanded clones than CD4+.

As concerns this clone: Its cognate antigen is unknown.

Germline V gene lookup returns CDR1 SGHVS and CDR2 FNYEAQ. V was clipped by 1 base and J by 0 bases, with 13 bases between them. The length of the CDR3 is 17 residues. Data came from immunoSEQ multiplex PCR; TCRdb stores just in-frame clones and leaves some out. Here the sample spans 30,000 to 35,000 clones, around four fifths being singletons. The material sequenced was CD4+ or CD8+ T cells sorted from blood, taken in a trial of the OX40 agonist ivuxolimab. The sequence was obtained from an adult with an advanced solid tumor such as melanoma, head and neck, liver or kidney cancer. The V call is TRBV7-6, the J call TRBJ2-1; possible D gene TRBD2, 5 bases. For the CDR3, the DNA is TGTGCCAGCAGCTTAGGAGTCCGGGGAAACTCCTACAATGAGCAGTTCTTC. This codes for CASSLGVRGNSYNEQFF.